These T cell receptor beta chains were read from a single sample in a study of neoadjuvant nivolumab and ipilimumab in lung cancer. Assay: immunoSEQ multiplex PCR; the TCRdb copy retains only in-frame clones and omits some. The profile shows 4,000 or so clones, roughly 80% of them singletons. The specimen comprised normal lung tissue adjacent to the tumor, sampled after neoadjuvant nivolumab, alone or with ipilimumab, at or shortly before surgery. All receptors derive from an adult with non-small cell lung cancer. Some clones in this sample may be carry-over from other donors' samples. Each CDR3 is given with its conserved first and last residue. Fields, in order: J gene, V gene, clone size, D gene, CDR3 DNA, CDR3 protein. D genes are given only for firm matches. Not every row has a clone size; where given, it reads once, few, many or a size class.

j_call: TRBJ2-7; v_call: TRBV11-3; clone_size: -; d_call: -; cdr3_nt: TGTGCCAGCAGCTTAGACCGGGACCCATACTACGAGCAGTACTTC; cdr3_aa: CASSLDRDPYYEQYF
j_call: TRBJ2-1; v_call: TRBV10-3; clone_size: -; d_call: TRBD2; cdr3_nt: TGTGCCATCAGTCTCACAACGGGAGGGAAAAATGAGCAGTTCTTC; cdr3_aa: CAISLTTGGKNEQFF
j_call: TRBJ2-7; v_call: TRBV7-8; clone_size: -; d_call: -; cdr3_nt: TGTGCCAGCAGGCCAGCTCAGGGGATGGGGGCCGAGCAGTACTTC; cdr3_aa: CASRPAQGMGAEQYF
j_call: TRBJ1-2; v_call: TRBV29-1; clone_size: -; d_call: -; cdr3_nt: TGCAGCGTTGAGGGGGGACACAACTATGGCTACACCTTC; cdr3_aa: CSVEGGHNYGYTF
j_call: TRBJ1-2; v_call: TRBV7-8; clone_size: -; d_call: -; cdr3_nt: TGTGCCAGCAGCTTAGCCGGGGTAGGCTCCTATGGCTACACCTTC; cdr3_aa: CASSLAGVGSYGYTF
j_call: TRBJ2-5; v_call: TRBV18; clone_size: -; d_call: -; cdr3_nt: TGTGCCAGCTCACCACAGGCAAGCGCGGGGAGCCAAGAGACCCAGTACTTC; cdr3_aa: CASSPQASAGSQETQYF
j_call: TRBJ1-1; v_call: TRBV5-4; clone_size: -; d_call: TRBD1; cdr3_nt: TGTGCCAGCTTTAACAGGGGGGACACTGAAGCTTTCTTT; cdr3_aa: CASFNRGDTEAFF
j_call: TRBJ2-2; v_call: TRBV4-2; clone_size: -; d_call: TRBD2; cdr3_nt: TGTGCCAGCAGCCAAGCTAACCCAGCGGGGGGGCAGCAAGGCACCGGGGAGCTGTTTTTT; cdr3_aa: CASSQANPAGGQQGTGELFF
j_call: TRBJ2-7; v_call: TRBV6-5; clone_size: -; d_call: -; cdr3_nt: TGTGCCAGCAGTTACAACCAGGGGCTCTCCTACGAGCAGTACTTC; cdr3_aa: CASSYNQGLSYEQYF
j_call: TRBJ1-1; v_call: TRBV2; clone_size: once; d_call: -; cdr3_nt: TGTGCCAGCAGCCGGGAGGGGCCCTCTTACTTT; cdr3_aa: CASSREGPSYF
j_call: TRBJ2-7; v_call: TRBV10-3; clone_size: -; d_call: TRBD2; cdr3_nt: TGTGCCATCAGTGAGACGGGACTAGCGGGAGACGAGCAGTACTTC; cdr3_aa: CAISETGLAGDEQYF
j_call: TRBJ2-7; v_call: TRBV5-5; clone_size: -; d_call: -; cdr3_nt: TGTGCCAGCAGCTTGGGCGAGGGGACGGAGGCCTACGAGCAGTACTTC; cdr3_aa: CASSLGEGTEAYEQYF